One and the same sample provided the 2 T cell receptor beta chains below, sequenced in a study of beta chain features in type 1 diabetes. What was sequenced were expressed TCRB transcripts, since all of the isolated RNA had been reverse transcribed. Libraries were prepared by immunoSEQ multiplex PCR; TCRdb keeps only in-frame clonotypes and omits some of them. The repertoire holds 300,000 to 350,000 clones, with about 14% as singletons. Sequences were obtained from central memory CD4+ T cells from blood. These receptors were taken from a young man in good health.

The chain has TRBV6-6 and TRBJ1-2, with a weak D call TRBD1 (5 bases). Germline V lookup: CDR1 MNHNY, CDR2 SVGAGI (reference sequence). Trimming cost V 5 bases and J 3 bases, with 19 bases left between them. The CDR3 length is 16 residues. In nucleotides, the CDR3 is TGTGCCAGCAGTCTGGCGGGGGGAGCCGGGGACTATGGCTACACCTTC. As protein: CASSLAGGAGDYGYTF.

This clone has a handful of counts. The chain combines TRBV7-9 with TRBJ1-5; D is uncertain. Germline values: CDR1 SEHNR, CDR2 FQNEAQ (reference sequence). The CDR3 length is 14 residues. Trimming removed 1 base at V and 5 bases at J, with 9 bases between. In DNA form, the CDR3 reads TGTGCCAGCAGCTTAGGGCAGCCATATCAGCCCCAGCATTTT. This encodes CASSLGQPYQPQHF.